This T cell receptor (beta chain) was profiled in a study of beta chain features in type 1 diabetes. General observations from the study: There was a moderate but significant shortening of TCRB CDR3s in all four CD4+ subsets of Type 1 diabetes patients. Insertion counts at VDJ junctions were lower in type 1 diabetes patients, who also showed more deletions there. In the patient group, naive, central memory and Treg TCRB repertoires seemed more alike than in the healthy donor group.

The sequenced template was cDNA made from the entire isolated RNA. TCRdb's table, derived via immunoSEQ multiplex PCR, lists solely in-frame clones and lacks some. Among some 240,000 clones listed, around 16% were seen once. Looked up from germline, CDR1 is MDHEN and CDR2 is SYDVKM. This CDR3 spans 14 amino acids. V lost 5 bases and J lost 7, with 17 bases in between. With respect to this clone: What it binds is unknown.

Sort purity for all populations was recorded as exceeding 98%. This TCR was recovered from a man aged 25-40 years with type 1 diabetes. The specimen sequenced was naive CD4+ T cells from blood. The J gene is TRBJ1-2, the V gene TRBV28; D unclear. The CDR3 nucleotides read TGTGCCAGCAGTAACGGACCAGCGGGTGGTGGCTACACCTTC. Residues: CASSNGPAGGGYTF.